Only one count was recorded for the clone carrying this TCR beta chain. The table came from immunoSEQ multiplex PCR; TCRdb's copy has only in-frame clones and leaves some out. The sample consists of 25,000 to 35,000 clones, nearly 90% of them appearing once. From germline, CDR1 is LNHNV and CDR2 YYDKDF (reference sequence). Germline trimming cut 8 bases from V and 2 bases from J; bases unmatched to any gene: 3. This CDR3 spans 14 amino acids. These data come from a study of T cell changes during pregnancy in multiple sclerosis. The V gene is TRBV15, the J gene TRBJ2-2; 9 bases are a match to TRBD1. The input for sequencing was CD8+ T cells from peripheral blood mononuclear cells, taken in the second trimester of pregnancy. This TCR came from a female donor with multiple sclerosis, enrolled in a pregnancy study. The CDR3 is CATEGQGNTGELFF. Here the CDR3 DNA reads TGTGCCACCGAGGGACAGGGAAACACCGGGGAGCTGTTTTTT.